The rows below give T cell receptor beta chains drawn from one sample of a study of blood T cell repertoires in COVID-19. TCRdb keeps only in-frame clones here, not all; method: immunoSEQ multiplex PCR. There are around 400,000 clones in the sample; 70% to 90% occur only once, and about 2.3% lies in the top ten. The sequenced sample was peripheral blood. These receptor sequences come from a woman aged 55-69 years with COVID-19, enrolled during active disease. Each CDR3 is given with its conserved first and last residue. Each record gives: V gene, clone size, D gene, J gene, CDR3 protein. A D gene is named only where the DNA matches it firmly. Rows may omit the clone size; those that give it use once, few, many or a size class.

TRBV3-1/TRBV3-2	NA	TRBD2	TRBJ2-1	CASSQGSSGGINEQFF
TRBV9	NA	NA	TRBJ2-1	CASSVPPYEQFF
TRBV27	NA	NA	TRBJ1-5	CASMVHSQAPQHF
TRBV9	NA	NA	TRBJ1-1	CASSETPGQNTEAFF
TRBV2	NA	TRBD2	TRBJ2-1	CASSGKGTISYNEQFF
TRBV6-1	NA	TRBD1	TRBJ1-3	CASSEPGQGTGNTIYF
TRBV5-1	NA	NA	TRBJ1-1	CASSFQGGNTEAFF
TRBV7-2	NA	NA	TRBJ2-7	CASSQTQTEQYF
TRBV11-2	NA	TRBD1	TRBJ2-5	CASSGSGQGARETQYF
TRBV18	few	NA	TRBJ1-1	CASSQTGNTEAFF
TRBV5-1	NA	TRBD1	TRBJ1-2	CASSFDRAARGYTF
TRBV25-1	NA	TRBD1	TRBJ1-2	CASSASKGGADYGYTF
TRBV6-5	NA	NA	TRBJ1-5	CASRLGQTYNQPQHF
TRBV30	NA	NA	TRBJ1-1	CASTLRGGLAFF
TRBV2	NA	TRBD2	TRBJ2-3	CASRKREASTDTQYF